This T cell receptor beta chain originates from a study of regulatory T cells in long-lasting Graves disease. In the study overall: Duration of antithyroid drug therapy among newly diagnosed Graves' patients was under 3 months. General observations from the study: It was peripheral blood alone, not thyroid tissue, that was studied.

This CDR3 contains 16 residues. Germline CDR1 reads MNHEY; CDR2 reads SVGEGT. Regarding this clonotype: Its antigen is still unknown. A much larger clone lies one base from this, so it may be a read error.

Stated time point: newly diagnosed GD, antithyroid drugs for less than 3 months. From RNA extracted from PBMCs, the TCR library was made. Criteria from the American Thyroid Association guidelines were applied to diagnose Graves' disease. CDR3 regions were amplified by Arm-PCR using iRepertoire HTBI primers to build TCR beta libraries. One entry per CDR3 protein results from TCRdb running MiXCR on the multiplex PCR reads. In the table there are a few hundred thousand distinct CDR3 sequences, roughly 19% of which are singletons. The data also belong to a second study, concerning T cells in Graves' hyperthyroidism and ophthalmopathy. That paper adds: Model-based prediction identified ophthalmopathy a median around seven months prior to its onset.

This TCR came from a woman aged 25 to 39 with Graves disease. The sequencing here drew on peripheral blood mononuclear cells (PBMCs), taken at new diagnosis, from a patient treated with antithyroid drugs. The V and J genes are TRBV6-2 or TRBV6-3 and TRBJ1-5, with D perhaps matching TRBD1 (6 bases). CDR3 nucleotide sequence: TGTGCCGGCAGTCCCCCCGGGGGGGCGCGGGGCCAGCCCCAGCATTTT. Translation gives CAGSPPGGARGQPQHF.